This record concerns one TCR beta chain sequence. The antigen remains unidentified. The entry originates in a study of cytomegalovirus exposure and HLA in healthy donors. Libraries were prepared by immunoSEQ multiplex PCR; TCRdb keeps only in-frame clonotypes and omits some of them. The data show around 250,000 clones, with almost 90% seen just once and 0.35% to 0.45% held by the top ten. General study results and limits: Associated with cytomegalovirus, according to the listing, were 150 to 200 TCR beta chains. For cytomegalovirus status, the classifier reportedly gave diagnoses with high specificity and sensitivity. First-cohort TCR clusters tended to co-occur in the 130 or so validation repertoires, a later analysis found.

Germline values: CDR1 MNHEY, CDR2 SMNVEV (reference sequence). V lost 5 bases and J lost 5, with 16 bases in between. The CDR3 length is 14 residues. The donors belonged to the approximately 130-subject validation cohort, separate from the roughly 600-subject first cohort. Sequencing was done on a sample of PBMCs. The source of this sequence is a young woman in good health and CMV-seronegative. The chain is built from TRBV27 and TRBJ2-7; possibly TRBD2 for D (6 bases). The CDR3 region has the DNA TGTGCCAGCAGTCCGTTGGGCAGGAGGGACGAGCAGTACGTC. It translates to CASSPLGRRDEQYV.